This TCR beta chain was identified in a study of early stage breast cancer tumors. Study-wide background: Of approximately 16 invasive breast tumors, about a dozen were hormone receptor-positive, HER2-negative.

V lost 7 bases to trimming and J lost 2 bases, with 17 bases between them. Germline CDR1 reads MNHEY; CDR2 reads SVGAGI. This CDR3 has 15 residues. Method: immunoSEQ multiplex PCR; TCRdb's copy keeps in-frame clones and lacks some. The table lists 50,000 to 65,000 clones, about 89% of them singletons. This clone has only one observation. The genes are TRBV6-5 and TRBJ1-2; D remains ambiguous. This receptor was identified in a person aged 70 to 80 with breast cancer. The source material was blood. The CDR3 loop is CASTALGRSNYGYTF. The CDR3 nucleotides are TGTGCCAGCACCGCTCTGGGGAGAAGCAACTATGGCTACACCTTC.